Only a few counts were recorded for the clone carrying this T cell receptor (beta chain). Its antigen remains unidentified. The sample comes from a study of blood T cells in healthy people across ages. The wider study: About one barcoded beta molecule per two T cells was the capture yield of template switching.

Study outcomes and limitations: Observed TCR beta diversity per million T cells went down as age went up. This fall followed a roughly linear course with age.

The authors ran a second PCR of about 7 to 12 cycles using a sample-barcoded 5' primer and a J-beta primer mix. TCRdb re-analysed the 5' RACE reads in MiXCR, keeping a single row per CDR3 protein. The sample includes over 750,000 distinct CDR3 sequences, 20% to 30% of them seen just once. This same sample was also taken into another study, of T cells of mothers and their children.

This clonotype was obtained from a boy between 10 and 17 years old in good health. The material sequenced was blood.

The CDR3 here is CASSVLAGTGTKNIQYF. The CDR3 coding sequence is TGCGCCAGCAGTGTTCTAGCGGGGACGGGAACCAAAAACATTCAGTACTTC. The gene calls are TRBV10-2 and TRBJ2-4; 9 bases fit TRBD2. Germline-derived CDR1 and CDR2 are WSHSY and SAAADI. Trimming cost V 4 bases and J 2 bases; bases outside gene matches: 9. The CDR3 length is 17 residues.